The 27 T cell receptor beta chains presented below share a single source sample, sequenced in a study of cytomegalovirus exposure and HLA in healthy donors. The PCR had 60 Vbeta and 13 Jbeta primers. Repertoires were generated with immunoSEQ multiplex PCR, while TCRdb's copy carries only in-frame clones and drops some. The sample yields 80,000 to 130,000 clones, about 77% seen once. The sequenced material came from PBMCs. The receptors were gathered from a woman between 50 and 59 years old in good health and CMV-seropositive.

The rearrangement links TRBV6-6 to TRBJ2-1, with 8 bases fitting TRBD2. The germline V gene has CDR1 MNHNY and CDR2 SVGAGI (reference sequence). CDR3 length equals 16 residues. V shed 6 bases, J shed 6 bases, and the junction held 13 bases outside the gene matches. DNA for the CDR3: TGTGCCAGCAGCCCTACCGGGACTAGGGGCGGCAATGAGCAGTTCTTC. Amino acids: CASSPTGTRGGNEQFF.

This sequence joins TRBV11-3 and TRBJ2-3; 12 nucleotides agree with TRBD2. V shed 5 bases, J shed 4 bases, and the junction held 7 bases outside the gene matches. Germline-derived CDR1 and CDR2 are SGHNT and YENEEA. The CDR3 length is 16 residues. CDR3 in amino acids: CASSQRLAGAPDTQYF. CDR3 bases: TGTGCCAGCAGCCAGAGACTAGCGGGAGCTCCAGATACGCAGTATTTT.

J is TRBJ2-2 and V is TRBV25-1, with D perhaps TRBD1 (7 bases). V lost 7 bases and J 0 bases, leaving 21 bases between the germline ends. The germline V gene has CDR1 MGHDK and CDR2 SYGVNS. The CDR3 has 18 residues. CDR3 in amino acids: CASTASYRGGTNTGELFF. CDR3 sequence (DNA): TGTGCCAGCACCGCCAGCTACAGGGGAGGAACGAACACCGGGGAGCTGTTTTTT.

The J gene is TRBJ1-2, the V gene TRBV5-6, with D tentatively TRBD1 (5 bases). Trimming removed 2 bases from V and 8 bases from J, with 10 bases in between. Germline V CDR1 and CDR2: SGHDT, YYEEEE. There are 12 residues in the CDR3. CDR3 protein: CASSLPGIGYTF. CDR3 coding DNA: TGTGCCAGCAGCTTACCAGGGATCGGCTACACCTTC. The full variable domain, with the rest looked up from reference TRBV5-6 and TRBJ1-2, is DAGVTQSPTHLIKTRGQQVTLRCSPKSGHDTVSWYQQALGQGPQFIFQYYEEEERQRGNFPDRFSGHQFPNYSSELNVNALLLGDSALYLCASSLPGIGYTFGSGTRLTVV.

This chain links TRBV2 with TRBJ2-1, with TRBD2 matching 7 bases. Germline trimming cut 4 bases from V and 4 bases from J; bases unmatched to any gene: 10. There are 16 residues in the CDR3. Germline lookup yields CDR1 SNHLY and CDR2 FYNNEI. The CDR3 sequence: CASSATSDTIYNEQFF. DNA of the CDR3: TGTGCCAGCAGTGCTACTAGCGATACTATTTACAATGAGCAGTTCTTC.

The V and J genes are TRBV5-8 and TRBJ1-1, with a tentative D call TRBD1 (6 bases). Germline V gene lookup returns CDR1 SGHTS and CDR2 YDEGEE. CDR3 size: 14 residues. V was trimmed by 1 base and J by 3 bases, leaving 10 bases between them. The CDR3: CASSLRGADTEAFF. The CDR3 DNA reads TGTGCCAGCAGCTTGCGGGGGGCGGACACTGAAGCTTTCTTT.

The genes are TRBV30 and TRBJ2-5; 8 nucleotides match TRBD2. Germline V gene lookup returns CDR1 GTSNPN and CDR2 SVGIG (reference sequence). V lost 6 bases and J lost 5; bases outside the gene matches: 11. This CDR3 region has 14 residues. CDR3 DNA sequence: TGTGCCTGCAGTCCCGGGACTAGAGTTGAGACCCAGTACTTC. The encoded protein is CACSPGTRVETQYF.

This chain links TRBV2 with TRBJ1-1; 7 bases match TRBD1. The germline gives CDR1 SNHLY, CDR2 FYNNEI. The CDR3 consists of 12 residues. J was trimmed by 8 bases and V by 6 bases; bases with no gene match: 6. This CDR3 is CASRGDSREAFF. The CDR3 DNA follows: TGTGCCAGCAGGGGGGACAGTAGAGAAGCTTTCTTT.

The chain has TRBV18 and TRBJ1-4, with 8 bases aligning to TRBD1. The germline V gene has CDR1 KGHSH and CDR2 LQKENI. The CDR3 covers 14 residues. J was trimmed by 2 bases and V by 7 bases; bases with no gene match: 3. CDR3 sequence reads: CASCPGGTNEKLFF. CDR3 bases: TGTGCCAGCTGCCCAGGGGGCACTAATGAAAAACTGTTTTTT.

This clone appeared a few times. This chain connects TRBV29-1 to TRBJ1-1, with 9 bases matching TRBD1. The CDR3 is 14 amino acids. V lost 3 bases, J lost 2 bases, and 4 bases stayed unmatched. Germline assignment: CDR1 SQVTM and CDR2 ANQGSEA. This CDR3 is CSVDPGQGNTEAFF. DNA of the CDR3: TGCAGCGTTGATCCGGGACAGGGCAACACTGAAGCTTTCTTT.

The rearrangement joins TRBV7-8 to TRBJ2-7; tentative D call: TRBD2 (5 bases). Germline CDR1 reads SGHVS; CDR2 reads FQNEAQ. The V end lost 1 base, the J end lost 1 base, and 14 bases lay between the germline ends. The CDR3 sequence is 16 residues long. The DNA of the CDR3 is TGTGCCAGCAGCTTAGGTGTTGGTGGGAGTTCCTACGAGCAGTACTTC. This codes for CASSLGVGGSSYEQYF.

The gene calls are TRBV5-6 and TRBJ1-1; 7 bases are shared with TRBD1. The CDR3 consists of 16 residues. Per the germline V gene, CDR1 is SGHDT and CDR2 is YYEEEE. V shed 8 bases, J shed 0 bases, and the junction held 13 bases outside the gene matches. CDR3 region: CASSWTGAIMNTEAFF. As DNA, the CDR3 is TGTGCCAGTTCTTGGACAGGAGCTATCATGAACACTGAAGCTTTCTTT.

Comments on this clone: This same CDR3 is encoded by further DNA sequences in the sample. The V and J genes are TRBV2 and TRBJ1-2; D may be TRBD1 (5 bases). Germline lookup yields CDR1 SNHLY and CDR2 FYNNEI. V lost 3 bases and J 4 bases, leaving 9 bases between the germline ends. The CDR3 contains 13 residues. As DNA, the CDR3 is TGTGCCAGCAGTGACACAGGAATCTATGGCTACACCTTC. It yields the protein CASSDTGIYGYTF.

The genes are TRBV19 and TRBJ1-4; TRBD1 agrees at 9 bases. The CDR3 extends over 16 amino acids. Trimming cost V 9 bases and J 1 base; bases outside gene matches: 9. CDR1 is LNHDA and CDR2 is SQIVND in the germline V gene (reference sequence). This CDR3 is CASHGQGMVTNEKLFF. DNA of the CDR3: TGTGCCAGCCATGGACAGGGGATGGTAACTAATGAAAAACTGTTTTTT.

V gene TRBV4-1 combines with J gene TRBJ2-2; 7 positions agree with TRBD2. Germline lookup yields CDR1 MGHRA and CDR2 YSYEKL. The V segment lost 1 base and the J segment 3 bases; nucleotides outside the gene matches: 5. This CDR3 is built from 16 residues. CDR3 coding DNA: TGCGCCAGCAGCCAAGCTGGGGGGGGGTACACCGGGGAGCTGTTTTTT. It is translated as CASSQAGGGYTGELFF.

Of note for this clone: Because the CDR3's place on the DNA is in doubt, the DNA is left out and the CDR3 is given as listed by TCRdb. The V and J genes are TRBV5-1 and TRBJ2-1; whether TRBD2, the table's D call, matches the DNA was not checked. Germline V gene sequence: CDR1 SGHRS, CDR2 YFSETQ. With termini counted, the CDR3 has 16 amino acids. CDR3 region: CASSRDFRGSYNEQFF.

The chain joins TRBV5-1 to TRBJ2-7, with D perhaps TRBD2 (5 bases). Per the germline V gene, CDR1 is SGHRS and CDR2 is YFSETQ. Trimming left V 4 bases short and J 5 bases short, with 25 bases between. This CDR3 region has 17 residues. The CDR3 protein is CASSLDPSPSPRDEQYF. Written as DNA, the CDR3 is TGCGCCAGCAGCCTAGATCCCTCTCCGTCCCCGAGGGACGAGCAGTACTTC.

J is TRBJ1-1 and V is TRBV6-5; unclear D gene. The germline V gene encodes CDR1 MNHEY and CDR2 SVGAGI. Trimming removed 7 bases at V and 8 bases at J, with 11 bases between. The CDR3 is 11 amino acids. DNA of the CDR3: TGTGCCAGCACCCAAGGAGGGGAAGCTTTCTTT. Translating gives CASTQGGEAFF.

This clone was seen just once. The chain links TRBV28 to TRBJ2-1; 8 bases align to TRBD2. The CDR3 is 15 residues long. Germline V CDR1 and CDR2: MDHEN, SYDVKM. V lost 2 bases to trimming and J lost 8 bases; unmatched junction nucleotides: 8. The DNA of the CDR3 is TGTGCCAGCAGTTTACTGGCGGGAGGCGCCGATGAGCAGTTCTTC. Protein: CASSLLAGGADEQFF.

This chain links TRBV10-1 with TRBJ2-7; TRBD1 might be the D (6 bases). The CDR3 length is 14 residues. Per the germline V gene, CDR1 is WNHNN and CDR2 is SYGVQD (reference sequence). Trimming pared 8 bases from V and 5 bases from J, leaving 19 bases between. Written as DNA, the CDR3 is TGCGCCAGCTCAGATCAGGGGCACCGGGACGAGCAGTACTTC. It codes for CASSDQGHRDEQYF.

Comments on this clone: Mismatch with germline at one junction end may stem from a read error. This chain connects TRBV7-6 to TRBJ2-4, with 9 bases identical to TRBD1. CDR3 length: 16 residues. Germline V gives CDR1 SGHVS, CDR2 FNYEAQ. CDR3 nucleotides: TGTGCCAGCAGCTTAGCGACAGGGGGTAGTGGAAACAGTCAGTACTTC. It specifies CASSLATGGSGNSQYF.

This clone was recorded only once. Compared with germline, one end of the junction differs, possibly owing to a read error. The V and J genes are TRBV27 and TRBJ1-6; tentative D call: TRBD1 (6 bases). CDR1 is MNHEY, CDR2 SMNVEV, per germline (reference sequence). The CDR3 covers 15 residues. The CDR3 loop reads CAGSLSIGQNSPLHF. CDR3 coding DNA: TGTGCCGGCAGTTTATCAATCGGACAGAATTCACCCCTCCACTTT.

V is TRBV27 and J is TRBJ2-2; D perhaps matches TRBD1 (5 bases). Germline values: CDR1 MNHEY, CDR2 SMNVEV (reference sequence). V lost 0 bases and J 5 bases, leaving 10 bases between the germline ends. This CDR3 region has 15 residues. The DNA of the CDR3 is TGTGCCAGCAGTTTATCACTTAAGGGGACCGGGGAGCTGTTTTTT. Protein: CASSLSLKGTGELFF.

The chain combines TRBV18 with TRBJ1-2; D gene uncertain. Trimming pared 0 bases from V and 8 bases from J, leaving 10 bases between. Germline V lookup: CDR1 KGHSH, CDR2 LQKENI. This CDR3 is 13 amino acids long. CDR3 sequence reads: CASSPPVLIGYTF. CDR3 sequence (DNA): TGTGCCAGCTCACCACCGGTACTTATCGGCTACACCTTC.

The rearrangement joins TRBV7-6 to TRBJ2-5, with 12 nucleotides matching TRBD2. The CDR3 runs to 15 residues. V was clipped by 3 bases and J by 5 bases; unmatched bases: 4. Germline values: CDR1 SGHVS, CDR2 FNYEAQ. CDR3: CASSLTSGSPETQYF. The CDR3 nucleotides read TGTGCCAGCAGCTTGACTAGCGGGAGTCCGGAGACCCAGTACTTC.

Comments on this clone: The germline gene is not matched at one end of the junction; a read error may be the cause. This sequence joins TRBV7-9 and TRBJ2-3, with D tentatively TRBD1 (6 bases). Germline V gene data show CDR1 as SEHNR and CDR2 as FQNEAQ (reference sequence). The CDR3 is 17 residues long. In DNA, the CDR3 is TGTTCCAGCAGCTACATACAGGGTCAGAAGGGCACAGATACGCAGTATTTT. The encoded protein is CSSSYIQGQKGTDTQYF.

The chain combines TRBV6-5 with TRBJ2-7; TRBD2 agrees at 8 bases. Germline-derived CDR1 and CDR2 are MNHEY and SVGAGI. This CDR3 has 14 residues. V shed 5 bases, J shed 0 bases, and the junction held 3 bases outside the gene matches. The CDR3 region is CASSVGRASYEQYF. The CDR3 DNA reads TGTGCCAGCAGTGTCGGGAGGGCCTCCTACGAGCAGTACTTC.